These 4 T cell receptor beta chains were sequenced from one sample in a study of cytomegalovirus exposure and HLA in healthy donors. A multiplex PCR was run with 60 Vbeta primers and 13 Jbeta primers. The repertoire was sequenced with immunoSEQ multiplex PCR; TCRdb's copy has only in-frame clones and lacks some. This table holds about 180,000 clones, about 81% found once. The sequenced material came from PBMCs. These receptor sequences come from a woman in her twenties or thirties in good health and CMV-seronegative.

V usage is TRBV30 and J usage is TRBJ2-7; 7 bases are a match to TRBD2. This CDR3 comprises 17 residues. Losses at the gene ends were 4 bases for V and 0 bases for J; bases not matched to a gene: 15. CDR1 is GTSNPN and CDR2 is SVGIG in the germline V gene (reference sequence). The DNA for the CDR3 is TGTGCCTGGACTCCAGAGAGACCCGGGAGGAGCTCCTACGAGCAGTACTTC. This gives the protein CAWTPERPGRSSYEQYF.

Only a few counts were recorded for this clone. The chain uses TRBV25-1 and TRBJ1-5, with a tentative D call TRBD1 (6 bases). The CDR3 contains 14 residues. From germline, CDR1 is MGHDK and CDR2 SYGVNS. Trimming took off 4 bases at V and 6 bases at J, with 13 bases between the two ends. The CDR3 loop is CASSGVGGGQPQHF. The CDR3 DNA is TGTGCCAGCAGTGGGGTTGGGGGCGGTCAGCCCCAGCATTTT.

The V and J genes are TRBV2 and TRBJ1-5, with 7 bases identical to TRBD1. Germline-derived CDR1 and CDR2 are SNHLY and FYNNEI. The CDR3 spans 14 residues. Unmatched junction bases numbered 1, after V lost 4 bases and J lost 1 base. The CDR3 DNA reads TGTGCCAGCAGTGGACAGGGAAGCAATCAGCCCCAGCATTTT. Its protein is CASSGQGSNQPQHF.

V and J are TRBV14 and TRBJ2-5; 7 bases agree with TRBD1. Trimming removed 1 base from V and 6 bases from J; junction bases left unmatched: 11. The length of the CDR3 is 16 residues. Germline V CDR1 and CDR2: SGHDN, FVKESK. This CDR3 is CASSQAPTGVGKTQYF. The CDR3, as DNA: TGTGCCAGCAGCCAAGCCCCAACAGGGGTAGGAAAGACCCAGTACTTC.